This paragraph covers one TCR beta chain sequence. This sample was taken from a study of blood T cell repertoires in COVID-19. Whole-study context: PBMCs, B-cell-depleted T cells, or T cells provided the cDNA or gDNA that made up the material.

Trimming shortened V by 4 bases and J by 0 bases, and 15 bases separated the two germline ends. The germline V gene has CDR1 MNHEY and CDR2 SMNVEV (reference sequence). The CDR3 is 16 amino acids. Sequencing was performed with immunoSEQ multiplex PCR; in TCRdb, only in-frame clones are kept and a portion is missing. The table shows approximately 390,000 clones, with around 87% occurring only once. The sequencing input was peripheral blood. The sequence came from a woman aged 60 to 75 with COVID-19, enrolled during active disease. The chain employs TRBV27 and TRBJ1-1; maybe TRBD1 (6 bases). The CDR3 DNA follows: TGTGCCAGCAGTTCGATCCAGGGGTTAATGAACACTGAAGCTTTCTTT. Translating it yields CASSSIQGLMNTEAFF.